This TCR beta chain was found in a study of resident and recirculating memory T cells in vitiligo. Study outcomes and limitations: Vitiligo lesions lacked a unique dominant clone, and clonality varied.

As to this clone: Its antigen is not identified.

Generated by immunoSEQ multiplex PCR, the TCRdb table keeps only in-frame clones and is missing some. The sample has 70,000 to 75,000 clones; roughly 92% are singletons. This CDR3 spans 16 amino acids. Trimming took 0 bases from V and 8 from J; bases not matched to a gene: 8. The V gene's germline CDR1 is SGDLS and CDR2 YYNGEE. The chain uses TRBV9 and TRBJ2-1; 10 positions agree with TRBD2. The sequencing sample was made of blood. The receptor was isolated from a male donor with vitiligo. This chain's CDR3 is CASSVEASGGLDEQFF. The DNA for the CDR3 is TGTGCCAGCAGCGTAGAGGCTAGCGGGGGTTTGGATGAGCAGTTCTTC.